The 21 T cell receptor beta chains below come from one sample, sequenced in a study of T cells in Graves' hyperthyroidism and ophthalmopathy. The investigators amplified TCR beta CDR3 regions from RNA transcripts. The TCR CDR3 first-round RT-PCR relied on the HTBI primer set. TCRdb re-analysed the multiplex PCR reads in MiXCR, keeping a single row per CDR3 protein. Of about 550,000 distinct CDR3 sequences in the sample, under 25% were seen once. The sample taken for sequencing was blood. The receptors come from a man aged 18 to 30 with Graves' hyperthyroidism.

This clonotype was seen only a few times. The V call is TRBV29-1, the J call TRBJ1-2; D unresolved. Trimming removed 6 bases at V and 4 bases at J, with 21 bases between. Per germline, CDR1 SQVTM and CDR2 ANQGSEA. The CDR3 loop spans 15 amino acids. CDR3 coding DNA: TGCAGCGTCCCCGGACCCGGGGAAGGAGGCTATGGCTACACCTTC. The encoded protein is CSVPGPGEGGYGYTF.

This clonotype was seen at least ten times. The chain links TRBV29-1 to TRBJ2-7; TRBD1 aligns across 7 bases. This CDR3 has 14 amino acids. V shed 0 bases, J shed 4 bases, and the junction held 6 bases outside the gene matches. CDR1 and CDR2 from the germline V gene are SQVTM and ANQGSEA. The CDR3 loop is CSVEDLAGGYEQYF. The CDR3 DNA is TGCAGCGTTGAAGATCTTGCAGGGGGTTACGAGCAGTACTTC.

For this clonotype: One end of the junction varies from germline; a read error may be responsible. V gene TRBV12-3 or TRBV12-4 combines with J gene TRBJ1-2; 7 nucleotides align to TRBD1. The CDR3 contains 17 residues. The CDR3 coding sequence is TGTGCCAGCACCACGTGGTCGGCAGGGGGGGCTAACGATGGCTACACCTTC. As protein: CASTTWSAGGANDGYTF.

This clonotype was recorded at least ten times. This chain links TRBV7-2 with TRBJ2-4; no definite D call. This CDR3 comprises 17 residues. V was trimmed by 3 bases and J by 0 bases, leaving 15 bases between them. Germline loops: CDR1 SGHTA, CDR2 FQGNSA. The CDR3: CASSFTIWSLAKNIQYF. The CDR3 coding sequence is TGTGCCAGCAGCTTCACAATATGGTCCCTAGCCAAAAACATTCAGTACTTC.

The V gene is TRBV15, the J gene TRBJ2-5; D is ambiguous. This CDR3 is built from 13 residues. V shed 2 bases and J shed 5 bases, with 9 bases lying between them. Germline V lookup: CDR1 LNHNV, CDR2 YYDKDF (reference sequence). The CDR3 DNA reads TGTGCCACCAGCAGAACCTCCGAGGAGACCCAGTACTTC. Residues: CATSRTSEETQYF.

This chain uses TRBV27 with TRBJ1-2; a possible D gene is TRBD1 (5 bases). The CDR3 sequence is 14 residues long. Per germline, CDR1 MNHEY and CDR2 SMNVEV (reference sequence). Trimming cost V 6 bases and J 2 bases, with 13 bases left between them. The CDR3 nucleotides are TGTGCCAGCAGATTTCAGGGAGAAAACTATGGCTACACCTTC. Protein sequence: CASRFQGENYGYTF.

This clonotype was seen repeatedly, ten times or more. V and J are TRBV6-5 and TRBJ1-2; TRBD1 matches 12 bases. Germline loops: CDR1 MNHEY, CDR2 SVGAGI. V trimming: 4 bases; J trimming: 6 bases; junction bases outside the gene matches: 6. The CDR3 runs 15 residues. CDR3 in amino acids: CASSFPGQGANGYTF. As DNA, the CDR3 is TGTGCCAGCAGTTTCCCGGGACAGGGGGCTAATGGCTACACCTTC.

This clonotype was observed a few times. The chain has TRBV28 and TRBJ2-7; a weak D match, TRBD1 (5 bases). V shed 3 bases and J shed 3 bases, with 9 bases lying between them. The CDR3 contains 13 residues. Germline V gene data show CDR1 as MDHEN and CDR2 as SYDVKM. Here the CDR3 DNA reads TGTGCCAGCAGTTTTCAAGGGGTCTACGAGCAGTACTTC. Encoded protein: CASSFQGVYEQYF.

This sequence joins TRBV15 and TRBJ2-5, with TRBD1 matching 8 bases. CDR1 and CDR2 (germline): LNHNV, YYDKDF (reference sequence). Losses at the gene ends were 1 base for V and 2 bases for J; bases not matched to a gene: 6. This CDR3 has 16 residues. CDR3 protein: CATSRGSGDRQETQYF. The CDR3 DNA sequence: TGTGCCACCAGCAGAGGATCGGGGGACAGGCAAGAGACCCAGTACTTC.

V gene TRBV28 combines with J gene TRBJ1-1, with D uncertain. Trimming removed 3 bases from V and 9 bases from J, with 14 bases in between. The CDR3 has 13 residues. CDR1 and CDR2 (germline): MDHEN, SYDVKM. CDR3: CASSLIGEGKAFF. CDR3 in DNA: TGTGCCAGCAGTTTGATCGGGGAGGGAAAAGCTTTCTTT.

There are a few counts of this clonotype. The rearrangement links TRBV4-1 to TRBJ2-7, with TRBD1 matching 8 bases. The CDR3 spans 16 residues. Looked up from germline, CDR1 is MGHRA and CDR2 is YSYEKL. V shed 6 bases and J 3 bases; nucleotides not matched to a gene: 13. Here the CDR3 reads CASSYSGGSEFYEQYF. The CDR3 DNA sequence: TGCGCCAGCAGTTACTCAGGGGGCTCGGAGTTCTACGAGCAGTACTTC.

In regard to this clonotype: This clone may be a read error of a much larger clone one base away. This chain links TRBV28 with TRBJ1-5; no definite D call. This CDR3 has 14 residues. The germline V gene has CDR1 MDHEN and CDR2 SYDVKM. In nucleotides, the CDR3 is TGTGCCAGCAGTTGGGGAAAGGGTGATCAGCCCCATCATTTT. Translated: CASSWGKGDQPHHF.

As concerns this clonotype: The CDR3 does not close with the conserved phenylalanine or tryptophan, likely indicating a read error. This chain joins TRBV28 and TRBJ2-7; 8 bases agree with TRBD1. Germline trimming cut 6 bases from V and 1 base from J; bases unmatched to any gene: 5. Germline V lookup: CDR1 MDHEN, CDR2 SYDVKM. The CDR3 is 14 amino acids. CDR3 sequence: CASRDRGRSYEQYS. CDR3 nucleotide sequence: TGTGCCAGCAGAGACAGGGGTCGTTCCTACGAGCAGTACTCC.

The chain links TRBV6-2 or TRBV6-3 to TRBJ2-7; tentatively, D is TRBD2 (7 bases). V lost 2 bases and J lost 3, with 11 bases in between. This CDR3 comprises 14 residues. CDR1 is MNHEY and CDR2 is SVGEGT in the germline V gene. CDR3 sequence reads: CASSYGGGYYEQYF. In DNA form, the CDR3 reads TGTGCCAGCAGTTACGGCGGGGGCTACTACGAGCAGTACTTC.

In its sample, this clonotype was seen many times. This chain connects TRBV28 to TRBJ1-5, with TRBD1 matching over 7 bases. The CDR3 runs 17 residues. The J segment lost 1 base and the V segment lost 7 bases, leaving 13 bases of the junction unmatched. The germline gives CDR1 MDHEN, CDR2 SYDVKM. This chain's CDR3 is CASIGGGQIHSNQPQHF. In DNA form, the CDR3 reads TGTGCCAGCATAGGCGGGGGACAGATCCACAGCAATCAGCCCCAGCATTTT.

This clonotype occurred many times. The V gene is TRBV20-1, the J gene TRBJ2-5; 11 positions match TRBD2. Germline CDR1 DFQATT, CDR2 SNEGSKA (reference sequence). This CDR3 is built from 15 residues. The V segment lost 3 bases and the J segment 4 bases; nucleotides outside the gene matches: 7. The CDR3 reads CSARLRLAGLETQYF. Here the CDR3 DNA reads TGCAGTGCTAGGTTGAGACTAGCGGGGTTAGAGACCCAGTACTTC.

This clonotype was counted between two and nine times. CDR3 protein: CASSSDSQEETQYF. CDR3 nucleotides: TGCGCCAGCAGCTCCGACAGCCAAGAAGAGACCCAGTACTTC. The V gene is TRBV4-1, the J gene TRBJ2-5; TRBD1 might be the D (5 bases). This CDR3 is built from 14 residues. Germline V gene data show CDR1 as MGHRA and CDR2 as YSYEKL. V lost 5 bases and J 3 bases, leaving 13 bases between the germline ends.

This clonotype has ten or more counts. The chain combines TRBV2 with TRBJ2-2; 8 bases are shared with TRBD2. The germline V gene encodes CDR1 SNHLY and CDR2 FYNNEI. The CDR3 has 14 residues. J gave up 6 bases and V 1 base, and 1 base lay outside the gene matches. CDR3 amino acids: CASSEVRGAGELFF. CDR3 DNA: TGTGCCAGCAGTGAAGTGCGGGGGGCCGGGGAGCTGTTTTTT.

This clonotype was observed a few times. This chain connects TRBV12-5 to TRBJ1-1; D is uncertain. The CDR3 contains 17 residues. Germline values: CDR1 LGHNT, CDR2 FRNRAP. The ends were cut back, 0 bases at V and 0 bases at J, with 14 bases in the middle. The chain's CDR3 is CASGLVLRGQLNTEAFF. In DNA form, the CDR3 reads TGTGCTAGTGGTTTGGTACTAAGAGGGCAGTTGAACACTGAAGCTTTCTTT.

The chain employs TRBV6-1 and TRBJ2-7; D is unresolved. CDR3 length: 14 residues. V shed 2 bases and J shed 2 bases, with 10 bases lying between them. The germline V gene has CDR1 MNHNS and CDR2 SASEGT. Here the CDR3 reads CASSEQGGTYEQYF. CDR3 in DNA: TGTGCCAGCAGTGAACAAGGCGGTACCTACGAGCAGTACTTC.

The rearrangement uses TRBV6-2 or TRBV6-3 and TRBJ2-5; TRBD2 aligns across 12 bases. The germline V gene has CDR1 MNHEY and CDR2 SVGEGT. The CDR3 spans 16 residues. Losses at the gene ends were 5 bases for V and 4 bases for J; bases not matched to a gene: 8. CDR3 nucleotide sequence: TGTGCCAGCAGTCAGTGGACTAGCGGGGATCCAGAGACCCAGTACTTC. Amino acids: CASSQWTSGDPETQYF.